This paragraph reports one T cell receptor (beta chain). Its matching antigen is unknown. These data originate in a study of T-cell memory formation after mild COVID-19. Study results and limitations: Clones that shrank (day 15 to 85) were balanced CD4/CD8, whereas later expanders leaned CD4+.

TCRdb fed the 5' RACE reads into MiXCR, producing one record per CDR3 protein. In the table there are 190,000 or so distinct CDR3 sequences, 27% of which are singletons. Sequencing was done on a sample of PBMCs or a T cell subset sorted from them (not recorded which). The receptor's source is an adult woman who had mild COVID-19 (a few samples of this study predate the infection). Cell type and time point are not known.

This CDR3 is CASSSRTGDGYTF. CDR3 nucleotides: TGTGCCAGCAGTTCTCGGACGGGAGATGGCTACACCTTC. This chain connects TRBV12-3 or TRBV12-4 to TRBJ1-2; no reliable D call. Between the trimmed V and J ends, which lost 4 bases and 6 bases, there was a span of 12 bases. This CDR3 is built from 13 residues.